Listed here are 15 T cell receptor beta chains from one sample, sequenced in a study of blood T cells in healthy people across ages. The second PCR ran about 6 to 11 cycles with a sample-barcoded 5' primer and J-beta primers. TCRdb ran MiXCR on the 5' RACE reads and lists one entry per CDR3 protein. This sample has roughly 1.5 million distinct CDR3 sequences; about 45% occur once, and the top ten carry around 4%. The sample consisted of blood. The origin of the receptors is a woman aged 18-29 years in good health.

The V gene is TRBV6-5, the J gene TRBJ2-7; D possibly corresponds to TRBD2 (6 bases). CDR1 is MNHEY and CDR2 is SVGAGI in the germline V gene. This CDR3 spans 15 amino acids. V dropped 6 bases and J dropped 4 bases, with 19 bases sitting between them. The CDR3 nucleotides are TGTGCCAGCAGCCTCTCGATGACTGGGACTTACGAGCAGTACTTC. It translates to CASSLSMTGTYEQYF.

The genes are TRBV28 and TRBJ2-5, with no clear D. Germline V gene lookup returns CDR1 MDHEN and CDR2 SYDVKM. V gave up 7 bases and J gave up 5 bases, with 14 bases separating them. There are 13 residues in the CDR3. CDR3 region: CASTPTAVETQYF. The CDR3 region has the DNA TGTGCCAGCACCCCGACGGCGGTGGAGACCCAGTACTTC.

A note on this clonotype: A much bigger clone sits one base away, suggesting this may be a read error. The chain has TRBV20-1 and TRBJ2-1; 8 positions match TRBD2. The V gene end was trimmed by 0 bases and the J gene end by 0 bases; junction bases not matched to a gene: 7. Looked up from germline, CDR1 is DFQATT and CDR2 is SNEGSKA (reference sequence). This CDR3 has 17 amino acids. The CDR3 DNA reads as TGCAGTGCTAGAGATACCTGGACTAGCTACTCCTACAATGAGCAGTTCTTC. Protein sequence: CSARDTWTSYSYNEQFF.

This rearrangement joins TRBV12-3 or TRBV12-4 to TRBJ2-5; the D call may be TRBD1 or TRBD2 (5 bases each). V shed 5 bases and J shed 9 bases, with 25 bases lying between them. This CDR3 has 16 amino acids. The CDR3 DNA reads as TGTGCCAGCAGTCCGCCTGGGGGTCCGAAGCTTAAGGCCCAGTACTTC. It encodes CASSPPGGPKLKAQYF.

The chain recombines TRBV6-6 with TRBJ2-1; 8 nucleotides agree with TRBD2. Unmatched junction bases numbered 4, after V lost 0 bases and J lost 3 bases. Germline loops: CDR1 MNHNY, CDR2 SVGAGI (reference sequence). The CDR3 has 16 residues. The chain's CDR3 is CASSYSGRGDYNEQFF. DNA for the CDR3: TGTGCCAGCAGTTACTCGGGGCGGGGGGACTACAATGAGCAGTTCTTC.

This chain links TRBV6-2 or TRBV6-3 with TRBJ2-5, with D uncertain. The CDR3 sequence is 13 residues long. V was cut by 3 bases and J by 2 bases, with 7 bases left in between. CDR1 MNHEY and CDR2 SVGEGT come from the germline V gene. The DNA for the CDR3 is TGTGCCAGCAGTTATCGACCACAAGAGACCCAGTACTTC. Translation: CASSYRPQETQYF.

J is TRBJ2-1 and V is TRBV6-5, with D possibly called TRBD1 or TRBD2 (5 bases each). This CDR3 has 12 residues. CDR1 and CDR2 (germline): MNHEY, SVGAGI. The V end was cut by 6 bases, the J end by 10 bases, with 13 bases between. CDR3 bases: TGTGCCAGCAGCCATGGGGGAGCCGAGCAGTTCTTC. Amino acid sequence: CASSHGGAEQFF.

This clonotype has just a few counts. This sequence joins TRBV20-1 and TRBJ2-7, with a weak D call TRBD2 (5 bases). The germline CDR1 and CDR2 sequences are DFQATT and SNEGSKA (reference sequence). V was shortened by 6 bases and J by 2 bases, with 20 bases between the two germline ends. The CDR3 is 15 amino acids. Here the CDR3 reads CSANTGMIRTYEQYF. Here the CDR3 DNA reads TGCAGTGCCAATACCGGGATGATTCGCACCTACGAGCAGTACTTC.

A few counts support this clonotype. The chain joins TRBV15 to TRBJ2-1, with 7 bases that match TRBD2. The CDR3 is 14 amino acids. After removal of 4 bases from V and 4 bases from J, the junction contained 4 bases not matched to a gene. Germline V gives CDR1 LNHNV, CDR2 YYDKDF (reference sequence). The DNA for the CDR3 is TGTGCCACCAGCATGGGCGGGGGTTACAATGAGCAGTTCTTC. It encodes CATSMGGGYNEQFF.

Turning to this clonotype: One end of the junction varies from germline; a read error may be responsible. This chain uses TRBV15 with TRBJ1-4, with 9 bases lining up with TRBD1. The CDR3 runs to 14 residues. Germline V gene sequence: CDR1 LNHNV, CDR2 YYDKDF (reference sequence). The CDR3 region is CATSTDRGDEELFF. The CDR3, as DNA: TGTGCCACCAGTACGGACAGGGGAGATGAAGAACTGTTTTTT.

The CDR3 loop reads CASSRMGQGADTQYF. The CDR3, as DNA: TGCGCCAGCAGCCGTATGGGGCAGGGGGCGGATACGCAGTATTTT. The V call is TRBV4-3, the J call TRBJ2-3; TRBD1 aligns across 8 bases. The CDR3 consists of 15 residues. The germline CDR1 and CDR2 sequences are LGHNA and YSLEER. The V and J ends lost 4 bases and 6 bases, in that order; junction bases with no gene match: 9.

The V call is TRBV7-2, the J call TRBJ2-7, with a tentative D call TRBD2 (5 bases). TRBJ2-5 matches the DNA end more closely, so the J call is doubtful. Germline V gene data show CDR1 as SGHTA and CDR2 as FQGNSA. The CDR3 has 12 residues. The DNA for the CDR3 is TGTGCCAGCAGCCCCGGGGTCCAGACCCAGTACTTC. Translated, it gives CASSPGVQTQYF.

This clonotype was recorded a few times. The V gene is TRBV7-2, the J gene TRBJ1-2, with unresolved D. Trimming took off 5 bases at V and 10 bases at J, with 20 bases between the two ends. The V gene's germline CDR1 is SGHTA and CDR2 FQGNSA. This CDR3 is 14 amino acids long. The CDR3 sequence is CASSPQRVPSPYTF. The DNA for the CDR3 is TGTGCCAGCAGCCCACAGAGGGTGCCCAGCCCCTACACCTTC.

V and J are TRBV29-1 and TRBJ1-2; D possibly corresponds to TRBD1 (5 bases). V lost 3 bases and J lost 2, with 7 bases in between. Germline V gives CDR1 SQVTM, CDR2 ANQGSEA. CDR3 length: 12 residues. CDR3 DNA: TGCAGCGTTGAGACAGCAAACTATGGCTACACCTTC. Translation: CSVETANYGYTF.

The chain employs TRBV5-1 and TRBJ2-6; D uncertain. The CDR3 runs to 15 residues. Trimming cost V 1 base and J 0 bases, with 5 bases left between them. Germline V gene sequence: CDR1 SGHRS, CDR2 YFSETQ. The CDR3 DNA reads TGCGCCAGCAGCTTGTTTCGCTCTGGGGCCAACGTCCTGACTTTC. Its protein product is CASSLFRSGANVLTF.